These 19 T cell receptor beta chains came from one sample sequenced in a study of blood T cell repertoires in COVID-19. Sequencing was performed with immunoSEQ multiplex PCR; in TCRdb, only in-frame clones are kept and a portion is missing. The sample lists approximately 250,000 clones; more than 75% were seen once. Specimen: peripheral blood. Receptor source: a woman aged 80 or over with COVID-19, enrolled during active disease.

The chain links TRBV11-2 to TRBJ1-1, with TRBD1 identical over 8 bases. V was clipped by 8 bases and J by 3 bases; unmatched bases: 11. The CDR3 extends over 15 amino acids. Germline CDR1 reads SGHAT; CDR2 reads FQNNGV. This CDR3 reads CASSGLRGRDTEAFF. CDR3 bases: TGTGCCAGCTCCGGGCTCAGGGGGCGAGACACTGAAGCTTTCTTT.

A single count supports this clone. The chain recombines TRBV7-2 with TRBJ2-1; 10 positions agree with TRBD1. Germline V gene sequence: CDR1 SGHTA, CDR2 FQGNSA. The CDR3 is 14 residues long. After removal of 5 bases from V and 9 bases from J, the junction contained 7 bases not matched to a gene. The CDR3 nucleotides read TGTGCCAGCAGCCGGGGACAGGGGAAGGGTGAGCAGTTCTTC. This gives the protein CASSRGQGKGEQFF.

The chain joins TRBV7-9 to TRBJ1-1, with D tentatively TRBD1 (6 bases). CDR1 and CDR2 (germline): SEHNR, FQNEAQ (reference sequence). V shed 8 bases and J shed 1 base, with 14 bases lying between them. There are 14 residues in the CDR3. CDR3 DNA sequence: TGTGCCAGCGATTCAGGGGAGAAGAACACTGAAGCTTTCTTT. This translates into CASDSGEKNTEAFF.

This clone was observed a single time. This rearrangement joins TRBV19 to TRBJ1-1; the D gene is possibly TRBD1 (5 bases). Germline assignment: CDR1 LNHDA and CDR2 SQIVND (reference sequence). The CDR3 consists of 14 residues. V dropped 3 bases and J dropped 4 bases, with 12 bases sitting between them. CDR3 coding DNA: TGTGCCAGTAGTATGGGGCGGGGAGTCACTGAAGCTTTCTTT. Protein: CASSMGRGVTEAFF.

The rearrangement links TRBV5-1 to TRBJ1-2; D might be TRBD1 (6 bases). Between the trimmed V and J ends, which lost 3 bases and 6 bases, there was a span of 12 bases. CDR1 SGHRS and CDR2 YFSETQ come from the germline V gene. This CDR3 spans 13 amino acids. The CDR3 protein is CASSSSGDHGYTF. The CDR3 DNA follows: TGCGCCAGCAGCTCATCAGGGGATCATGGCTACACCTTC.

The CDR3 region has the DNA TGTGCCAGTACTAGCCGGAGGGCTGGGGCCAACGTCCTGACTTTC. Translation: CASTSRRAGANVLTF. The V gene is TRBV19, the J gene TRBJ2-6, with D possibly TRBD2 on 6 matching bases. This CDR3 comprises 15 residues. V was trimmed by 7 bases and J by 2 bases, leaving 12 bases between them. Germline CDR1 reads LNHDA; CDR2 reads SQIVND (reference sequence).

The chain has TRBV5-1 and TRBJ2-7, with 7 bases lining up with TRBD2. CDR3 length: 14 amino acids. The trim removed 3 bases at V and 3 bases at J, leaving 6 bases unmatched. Germline CDR1 and CDR2: SGHRS and YFSETQ. CDR3 loop: CASSSTGGNYEQYF. The CDR3 region has the DNA TGCGCCAGCAGCTCAACGGGGGGAAACTACGAGCAGTACTTC.

The rearrangement joins TRBV5-3 to TRBJ1-2, with D possibly matching TRBD1 (6 bases). TRBV5-3 is treated as an ORF (open reading frame) with a function not yet certain. Trimming stripped 6 bases from V and 3 bases from J, with 18 bases between. The CDR3 is made up of 15 amino acids. The CDR3: CARMTWAGVYYGYTF. The DNA of the CDR3 is TGTGCCAGAATGACTTGGGCAGGGGTGTACTATGGCTACACCTTC.

The J gene is TRBJ2-7, the V gene TRBV20-1, with no clear D. The germline V and J ends were trimmed by 6 bases and 0 bases, with 9 bases remaining between them. In germline, CDR1 is DFQATT, CDR2 SNEGSKA (reference sequence). The CDR3 has 12 amino acids. CDR3 loop: CSASVSSYEQYF. The CDR3 nucleotides are TGCAGTGCCAGTGTTAGCTCCTACGAGCAGTACTTC.

This clone came up once. The chain is built from TRBV7-8 and TRBJ2-1; 8 nucleotides line up with TRBD2. Germline assignment: CDR1 SGHVS and CDR2 FQNEAQ. The CDR3 spans 16 residues. With V trimmed by 0 bases and J by 4 bases, 5 bases remained unmatched. The CDR3 spells CASSLAGLGGYNEQFF. Written as DNA, the CDR3 is TGTGCCAGCAGCTTAGCGGGACTAGGTGGGTACAATGAGCAGTTCTTC.

The J gene is TRBJ2-1, the V gene TRBV18, with TRBD2 matching 8 bases. V gave up 0 bases and J gave up 10 bases; unmatched junction bases: 8. The germline V gene encodes CDR1 KGHSH and CDR2 LQKENI. The CDR3 has 15 residues. CDR3 residues: CASSPPQPRGGEQFF. CDR3 in DNA: TGTGCCAGCTCACCACCTCAACCACGGGGGGGGGAGCAGTTCTTC.

The chain is built from TRBV5-1 and TRBJ2-5; 7 nucleotides align to TRBD1. Per germline, CDR1 SGHRS and CDR2 YFSETQ. This CDR3 has 14 amino acids. V shed 5 bases, J shed 7 bases, and the junction held 11 bases outside the gene matches. The CDR3 reads CASSSPGTEGTQYF. The DNA of the CDR3 is TGCGCCAGCAGTTCCCCCGGGACAGAAGGGACCCAGTACTTC.

This sequence joins TRBV5-1 and TRBJ2-1, with 8 bases lining up with TRBD2. Unmatched junction bases numbered 4, after V lost 2 bases and J lost 9 bases. CDR1 and CDR2 from the germline V gene are SGHRS and YFSETQ. This CDR3 spans 13 amino acids. The CDR3 region is CASSLGTRGEQFF. CDR3 bases: TGCGCCAGCAGCTTAGGGACTAGGGGTGAGCAGTTCTTC.

This chain joins TRBV11-2 and TRBJ1-1; D not resolved. Between the trimmed V and J ends, which lost 5 bases and 2 bases, there was a span of 9 bases. The CDR3 extends over 13 amino acids. Looked up from germline, CDR1 is SGHAT and CDR2 is FQNNGV. This CDR3 reads CASSVTPNTEAFF. In nucleotides, the CDR3 is TGTGCCAGCAGCGTAACACCTAACACTGAAGCTTTCTTT.

This sequence joins TRBV27 and TRBJ1-5; TRBD1 matches 8 bases. The V gene end was trimmed by 7 bases and the J gene end by 7 bases; junction bases not matched to a gene: 12. This CDR3 has 15 residues. Germline loops: CDR1 MNHEY, CDR2 SMNVEV (reference sequence). This chain's CDR3 is CASTLTGALRQPQHF. In DNA form, the CDR3 reads TGTGCCAGCACCCTGACAGGGGCCCTTAGGCAGCCCCAGCATTTT.

The rearrangement joins TRBV30 to TRBJ1-3, with TRBD1 identical over 10 bases. V lost 3 bases to trimming and J lost 9 bases; unmatched junction nucleotides: 8. The CDR3 runs to 14 residues. CDR1 is GTSNPN and CDR2 is SVGIG in the germline V gene (reference sequence). The CDR3 coding sequence is TGTGCCTGGAGCGCGACAGGGGGCGTGAGCACCATATATTTT. This translates into CAWSATGGVSTIYF.

The chain couples TRBV7-9 to TRBJ1-1; D may be TRBD1 (6 bases). Germline V gives CDR1 SEHNR, CDR2 FQNEAQ (reference sequence). V lost 5 bases and J 1 base, leaving 8 bases between the germline ends. CDR3 length: 13 amino acids. This CDR3 is CASSRTENTEAFF. The CDR3 DNA reads as TGTGCCAGCAGCCGGACAGAGAACACTGAAGCTTTCTTT.

The CDR3 is CASSALAGYQETQYF. The DNA of the CDR3 is TGTGCCAGCAGCGCACTAGCGGGGTACCAAGAGACCCAGTACTTC. V usage is TRBV9 and J usage is TRBJ2-5; 10 nucleotides line up with TRBD2. The junction had 2 bases not matched to a gene; V was cut back by 3 bases and J by 0 bases. Germline values: CDR1 SGDLS, CDR2 YYNGEE. This CDR3 is built from 15 residues.

The CDR3 is CASSFGLLAGANVLTF. CDR3 DNA sequence: TGTGCCAGCAGCTTCGGACTATTGGCTGGGGCCAACGTCCTGACTTTC. The V and J genes are TRBV6-2 or TRBV6-3 and TRBJ2-6, with TRBD2 as a possible D gene (6 bases). Looked up from germline, CDR1 is MNHEY and CDR2 is SVGEGT. The CDR3 spans 16 residues. Trimming removed 6 bases from V and 2 bases from J, with 14 bases in between.